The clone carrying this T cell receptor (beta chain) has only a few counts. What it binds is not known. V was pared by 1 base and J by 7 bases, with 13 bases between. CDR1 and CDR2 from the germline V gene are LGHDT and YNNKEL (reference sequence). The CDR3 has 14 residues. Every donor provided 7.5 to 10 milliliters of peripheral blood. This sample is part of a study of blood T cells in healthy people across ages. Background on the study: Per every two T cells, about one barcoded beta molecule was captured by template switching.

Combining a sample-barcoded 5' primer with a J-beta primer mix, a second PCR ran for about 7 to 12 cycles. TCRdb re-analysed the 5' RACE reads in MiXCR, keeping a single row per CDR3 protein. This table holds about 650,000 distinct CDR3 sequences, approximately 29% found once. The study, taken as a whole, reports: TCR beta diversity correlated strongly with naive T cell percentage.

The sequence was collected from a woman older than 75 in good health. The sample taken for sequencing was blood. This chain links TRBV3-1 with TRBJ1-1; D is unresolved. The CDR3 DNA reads TGTGCCAGCAGCCAAGTCGCGGGAGCGGTTGAAGCTTTCTTT. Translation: CASSQVAGAVEAFF. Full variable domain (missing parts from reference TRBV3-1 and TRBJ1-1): DTAVSQTPKYLVTQMGNDKSIKCEQNLGHDTMYWYKQDSKKFLKIMFSYNNKELIINETVPNRFSPKSPDKAHLNLHINSLELGDSAVYFCASSQVAGAVEAFFGQGTRLTVV.